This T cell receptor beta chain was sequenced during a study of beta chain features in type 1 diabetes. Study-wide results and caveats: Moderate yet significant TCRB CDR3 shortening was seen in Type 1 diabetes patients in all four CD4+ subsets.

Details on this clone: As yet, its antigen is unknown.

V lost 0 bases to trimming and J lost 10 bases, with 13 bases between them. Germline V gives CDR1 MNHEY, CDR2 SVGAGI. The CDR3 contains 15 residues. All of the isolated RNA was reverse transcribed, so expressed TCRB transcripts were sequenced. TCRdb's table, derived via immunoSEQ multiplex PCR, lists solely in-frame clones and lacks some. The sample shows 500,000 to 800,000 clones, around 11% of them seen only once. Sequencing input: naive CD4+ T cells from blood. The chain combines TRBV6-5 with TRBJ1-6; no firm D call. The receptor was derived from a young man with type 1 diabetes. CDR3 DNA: TGTGCCAGCAGTTACTCACGAATAGGAGGCTCACCCCTCCACTTT. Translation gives CASSYSRIGGSPLHF.